This passage covers 19 T cell receptor beta chains from one sample sequenced in a study of blood T cells in healthy people across ages. A second PCR of about 7 to 12 cycles used a sample-barcoded 5' primer and a J-beta primer mix. MiXCR, applied by TCRdb to the 5' RACE reads, yields one record per CDR3 protein. The data show around 2 million distinct CDR3 sequences, 30% to 40% seen once. What was sequenced was blood. These receptor sequences come from a human donor in good health.

This clonotype was counted between two and nine times. The junction shows a germline mismatch at one end, possibly a read error. The chain is built from TRBV4-1 and TRBJ1-6; no reliable D call. Germline values: CDR1 MGHRA, CDR2 YSYEKL. The CDR3 has 16 amino acids. The CDR3 region has the DNA TGCGCCAGCAACCAAGCGTCAGCCCTATATAATTCACCCCTCCACTTT. It yields the protein CASNQASALYNSPLHF.

This clonotype was detected a few times. This sequence joins TRBV6-6 and TRBJ1-4, with 7 bases aligning to TRBD1. From germline, CDR1 is MNHNY and CDR2 SVGAGI (reference sequence). This CDR3 has 13 amino acids. Losses at the gene ends were 8 bases for V and 5 bases for J; bases not matched to a gene: 5. This CDR3 is CASRDSQNEKLFF. CDR3 bases: TGTGCCAGCCGGGACAGCCAGAATGAAAAACTGTTTTTT.

This clonotype turned up a few times. The rearrangement links TRBV7-3 to TRBJ2-1; 8 bases are a match to TRBD2. Germline V CDR1 and CDR2: SGHTA, FQGTGA. The length of the CDR3 is 13 residues. V dropped 4 bases and J dropped 8; count of bases not matched to a gene: 4. The CDR3 is CASSSGSGDEQFF. CDR3 in DNA: TGTGCCAGCAGCTCGGGTAGCGGGGATGAGCAGTTCTTC.

Concerning this clonotype itself: The junction departs from germline at one end; a sequencing error may be responsible. The genes are TRBV12-3 or TRBV12-4 and TRBJ2-3; 9 bases map to TRBD2. This CDR3 spans 14 amino acids. The CDR3, as DNA: TGTGCCAGCAGTCCGGGACTAGCTGTTGATACGCGGTATTTT. This gives the protein CASSPGLAVDTRYF.

About this clonotype: One end of the junction is discordant with germline, which a read error may explain. The chain links TRBV9 to TRBJ1-6; no clear D. Germline CDR1 and CDR2: SGDLS and YYNGEE. This CDR3 has 18 amino acids. CDR3 nucleotide sequence: TGTGCCAGCAGTGTAGCTACGGACGGTTACTCCTATAATTCACCCCTCCACTTT. It yields the protein CASSVATDGYSYNSPLHF. The full variable domain, completed using reference TRBV9 and TRBJ1-6, is DSGVTQTPKHLITATGQRVTLRCSPRSGDLSVYWYQQSLDQGLQFLIQYYNGEERAKGNILERFSAQQFPDLHSELNLSSLELGDSALYFCASSVATDGYSYNSPLHFGNGTRLTVT.

The chain has TRBV7-9 and TRBJ2-1; D may correspond to TRBD1 or TRBD2 (5 bases each). Germline CDR1 is SEHNR and CDR2 is FQNEAQ (reference sequence). The CDR3 totals 16 residues. The V end lost 7 bases, the J end lost 0 bases, and 16 bases lay between the germline ends. This chain's CDR3 is CASTGFRDPSYNEQFF. CDR3 sequence (DNA): TGTGCCAGCACCGGTTTTCGGGACCCCTCCTACAATGAGCAGTTCTTC.

The chain recombines TRBV7-2 with TRBJ1-2, with TRBD1 matching 8 bases. In germline, CDR1 is SGHTA, CDR2 FQGNSA. The CDR3 is 17 residues long. The V gene end was trimmed by 1 base and the J gene end by 5 bases; junction bases not matched to a gene: 12. The CDR3 is CASSLGTGTNSLYGYTF. The CDR3 region has the DNA TGTGCCAGCAGCTTAGGGACAGGGACTAATTCCCTTTATGGCTACACCTTC.

The chain has TRBV12-3 or TRBV12-4 and TRBJ1-3; 7 bases are a match to TRBD1. This CDR3 has 17 residues. Germline trimming cut 7 bases from V and 0 bases from J; bases unmatched to any gene: 12. CDR3 region: CASTREGGQSSGNTIYF. CDR3 nucleotide sequence: TGTGCCAGCACCCGGGAAGGGGGACAGAGCTCTGGAAACACCATATATTTT.

In the case of this clonotype: The missing conserved phenylalanine or tryptophan at the end of this CDR3 makes a read error likely. The genes are TRBV6-4 and TRBJ1-2; no reliable D call. From germline, CDR1 is MRHNA and CDR2 SNTAGT. There are 14 residues in the CDR3. V lost 2 bases, J lost 0 bases, and 7 bases lay in between. CDR3 amino acids: CASSDGMTNYGYTV. The CDR3 DNA sequence: TGTGCCAGCAGTGACGGTATGACTAACTATGGCTACACCGTC.

The chain recombines TRBV6-6 with TRBJ2-2; 7 positions agree with TRBD1. The ends lost 6 bases at V and 4 bases at J; junction bases unmatched: 14. Germline assignment: CDR1 MNHNY and CDR2 SVGAGI (reference sequence). This CDR3 has 17 residues. The CDR3 sequence is CASSQSPRGLGTGELFF. The CDR3 DNA is TGTGCCAGCAGCCAGTCTCCTAGGGGGCTCGGCACCGGGGAGCTGTTTTTT.

This chain links TRBV7-2 with TRBJ1-5; unclear D gene. CDR3 size: 17 residues. The V end was cut by 0 bases, the J end by 0 bases, with 12 bases between. In germline, CDR1 is SGHTA, CDR2 FQGNSA. CDR3 in amino acids: CASSLALRSYSNQPQHF. In DNA, the CDR3 is TGTGCCAGCAGCTTAGCTCTGAGATCTTATAGCAATCAGCCCCAGCATTTT.

This clonotype was seen a handful of times. The chain employs TRBV27 and TRBJ2-1; 10 positions match TRBD1. The germline V gene encodes CDR1 MNHEY and CDR2 SMNVEV (reference sequence). The CDR3 spans 14 residues. Losses at the gene ends were 5 bases for V and 6 bases for J; bases not matched to a gene: 4. The CDR3 DNA reads TGTGCCAGCAGTCAACGGACAGGGGGCAATGAGCAGTTCTTC. Its protein product is CASSQRTGGNEQFF.

The chain is built from TRBV11-2 and TRBJ2-1; 10 bases map to TRBD1. Germline assignment: CDR1 SGHAT and CDR2 FQNNGV. This CDR3 contains 18 residues. Trimming at V came to 5 bases and at J to 0 bases, leaving 10 bases not matched to a gene. CDR3 nucleotides: TGTGCCAGCAGCGGGAAGGGACAGGGGCCTACCTCCTACAATGAGCAGTTCTTC. This encodes CASSGKGQGPTSYNEQFF.

The chain is built from TRBV2 and TRBJ2-7; D gene uncertain. The germline V and J ends were trimmed by 7 bases and 6 bases, with 10 bases remaining between them. The CDR3 loop spans 11 amino acids. Looked up from germline, CDR1 is SNHLY and CDR2 is FYNNEI. The CDR3 region is CASTWVGEQYF. DNA for the CDR3: TGTGCCAGCACTTGGGTCGGCGAGCAGTACTTC.

In its sample, this clonotype was seen a few times. The V call is TRBV6-6, the J call TRBJ2-3, with TRBD2 identical over 12 bases. The V gene end was trimmed by 4 bases and the J gene end by 7 bases; junction bases not matched to a gene: 6. CDR3 length equals 15 residues. CDR1 and CDR2 from the germline V gene are MNHNY and SVGAGI (reference sequence). As DNA, the CDR3 is TGTGCCAGCAGTTCCACTAGCGGGGGGCTTAATACGCAGTATTTT. Protein sequence: CASSSTSGGLNTQYF.

The chain carries TRBV6-5 and TRBJ2-5, with D unclear. The J call could be wrong; TRBJ2-7 is a better fit for the DNA end. CDR3 length equals 14 residues. Germline lookup yields CDR1 MNHEY and CDR2 SVGAGI. This CDR3 reads CASSYSWVTNEQYF. The CDR3 DNA is TGTGCCAGCAGTTACTCGTGGGTCACCAACGAGCAGTACTTC.

This sequence joins TRBV4-3 and TRBJ2-7, with 7 nucleotides matching TRBD2. Germline loops: CDR1 LGHNA, CDR2 YSLEER. Trimming removed 0 bases from V and 3 bases from J; junction bases left unmatched: 8. CDR3 length: 16 amino acids. CDR3 coding DNA: TGCGCCAGCAGCCAAGATTCCGGGGAGGGAGGCTACGAGCAGTACTTC. Translated: CASSQDSGEGGYEQYF.

This chain connects TRBV29-1 to TRBJ2-5; no reliable D call. The length of the CDR3 is 10 residues. Germline V CDR1 and CDR2: SQVTM, ANQGSEA. The V end was cut by 6 bases, the J end by 4 bases, with 6 bases between. CDR3 in DNA: TGCAGCGTCCGGTTAGAGACCCAGTACTTC. Translating gives CSVRLETQYF.

Points on this clonotype: An end of the junction differs from the germline gene, which may be a read error. The chain is built from TRBV9 and TRBJ2-7; 8 bases align to TRBD1. CDR1 and CDR2 from the germline V gene are SGDLS and YYNGEE. The CDR3 contains 16 residues. CDR3 loop: CASSVAGGQGFYKQYF. CDR3 nucleotides: TGTGCCAGCAGCGTAGCTGGAGGACAGGGCTTCTACAAGCAGTACTTC.